The subject of this entry is one T cell receptor (beta chain). This sample is drawn from a study of CXCR3-negative and CXCR3-positive naive CD8 T cells. UMI-labeled 5' RACE yielded the TRB cDNA libraries. TCRdb reprocessed the 5' RACE reads, with one entry per CDR3 protein and no DNA. The table for this sample gives approximately 45,000 distinct CDR3 sequences. CDR3 size: 14 residues. Germline V gene data show CDR1 as MNHEY and CDR2 as SMNVEV (reference sequence). Material for sequencing was memory CD8+ T cells from blood. The chain uses TRBV27 and TRBJ1-2; lacking DNA, the TRBD1 call made by TCRdb goes unchecked. The clonotype was recovered from a human donor in good health. Some clones in this sample may be carry-over from other donors' samples. The chain's CDR3 is CASSPQGLYYGYTF.